This TCR beta chain was recorded in a study of T cell responses to AZD1222 COVID-19 vaccine. The V and J ends lost 5 bases and 5 bases, in that order; junction bases with no gene match: 11. The CDR3 length is 16 residues. Germline lookup yields CDR1 SGHTA and CDR2 FQGNSA. It was second doses at about 4 or about 12 weeks that were pooled. Overall study results and limits: Receipt of two AZD1222 doses was followed by a rise in Spike-specific TCR breadth and depth.

Notes on this clone: Its cognate antigen is unknown.

Clones were read by immunoSEQ multiplex PCR, and TCRdb kept only the in-frame ones, dropping some. The sample lists 110,000 or so clones, 88% seen once, with about 3.3% in the top ten. Source: peripheral blood, taken 28 days after the second AZD1222 dose. The chain links TRBV7-2 to TRBJ2-5; 10 nucleotides match TRBD2. The TCR sequence derives from an adult who received the AZD1222 COVID-19 vaccine. CDR3 protein: CASSGVSSGRGETQYF. CDR3 DNA: TGTGCCAGCAGCGGGGTCTCTAGCGGGAGAGGGGAGACCCAGTACTTC. Looking up the rest from reference TRBV7-2 and TRBJ2-5 gives the full variable domain: GAGVSQSPSNKVTEKGKDVELRCDPISGHTALYWYRQSLGQGLEFLIYFQGNSAPDKSGLPSDRFSAERTGGSVSTLTIQRTQQEDSAVYLCASSGVSSGRGETQYFGPGTRLLVL.